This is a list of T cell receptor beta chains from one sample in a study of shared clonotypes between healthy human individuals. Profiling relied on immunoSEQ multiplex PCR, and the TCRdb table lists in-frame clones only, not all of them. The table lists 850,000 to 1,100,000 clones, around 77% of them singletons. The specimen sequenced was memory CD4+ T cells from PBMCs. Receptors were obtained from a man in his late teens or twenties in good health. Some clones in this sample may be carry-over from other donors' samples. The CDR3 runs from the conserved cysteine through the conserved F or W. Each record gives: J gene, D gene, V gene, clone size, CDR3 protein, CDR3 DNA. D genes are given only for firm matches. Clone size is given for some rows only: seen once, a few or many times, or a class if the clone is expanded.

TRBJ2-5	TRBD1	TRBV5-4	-	CASSRKTGLETQYF	TGTGCCAGCAGCCGAAAGACAGGGTTAGAGACCCAGTACTTC
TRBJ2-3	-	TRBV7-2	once	CASSLDQGGNTQYF	TGTGCCAGCAGCTTAGATCAGGGGGGGAATACGCAGTATTTT
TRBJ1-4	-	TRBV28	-	CASGGGVFEKLFF	TGTGCCAGCGGCGGGGGCGTGTTCGAAAAACTGTTTTTT
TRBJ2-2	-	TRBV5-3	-	CARSLGELIAVRGTGELFF	TGTGCCAGAAGCTTGGGAGAGTTGATAGCGGTCCGGGGCACCGGGGAGCTGTTTTTT
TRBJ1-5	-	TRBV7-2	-	CASSLGVPDNQPQHF	TGTGCCAGCAGCTTAGGTGTACCCGACAATCAGCCCCAGCATTTT
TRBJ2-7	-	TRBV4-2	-	CASSPGMRDSSYEQYF	TGTGCCAGCAGCCCGGGGATGCGGGACTCTTCCTACGAGCAGTACTTC
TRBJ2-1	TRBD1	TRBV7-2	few	CASSLTGDSYNEQFF	TGTGCCAGCAGCTTAACAGGGGACTCCTACAATGAGCAGTTCTTC
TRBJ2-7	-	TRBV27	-	CASWDVDSYEQYF	TGTGCCAGCTGGGACGTAGACTCCTACGAGCAGTACTTC
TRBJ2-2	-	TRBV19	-	CASSTPAYTGELFF	TGTGCCAGTAGTACCCCCGCCTACACCGGGGAGCTGTTTTTT
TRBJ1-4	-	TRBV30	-	CAWSVVNRKLFF	TGTGCCTGGAGTGTAGTAAACAGAAAACTGTTTTTT
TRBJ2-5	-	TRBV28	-	CASSLSGPMTQYF	TGTGCCAGCAGTTTGTCAGGGCCTATGACCCAGTACTTC
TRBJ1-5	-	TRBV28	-	CASSLGFGKYSNQPQHF	TGTGCCAGCAGTTTGGGTTTCGGAAAATATAGCAATCAGCCCCAGCATTTT
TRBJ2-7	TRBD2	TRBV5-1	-	CASSLVSGRYEQYF	TGCGCCAGCAGCTTGGTATCCGGGAGGTACGAGCAGTACTTC
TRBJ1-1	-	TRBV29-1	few	CSVGGVTEAFF	TGCAGCGTTGGCGGGGTGACTGAAGCTTTCTTT
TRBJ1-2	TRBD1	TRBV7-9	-	CASSLEGTGAGYTF	TGTGCCAGCAGCTTAGAGGGGACAGGGGCCGGCTACACCTTC
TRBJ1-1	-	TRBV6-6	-	CASSYSRNTEAFF	TGTGCCAGCAGTTACTCGAGGAACACTGAAGCTTTCTTT
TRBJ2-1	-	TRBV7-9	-	CASSLAGAVVEQFF	TGTGCCAGCAGCTTAGCAGGGGCAGTGGTTGAGCAGTTCTTC
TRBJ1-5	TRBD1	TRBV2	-	CASTGTGGAGRPQHF	TGTGCCAGCACCGGGACAGGGGGCGCCGGGAGGCCCCAGCATTTT
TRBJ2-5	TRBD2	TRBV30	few	CAWGTSKETQYF	TGTGCCTGGGGGACTAGTAAGGAGACCCAGTACTTC
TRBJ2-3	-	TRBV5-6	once	CASSLGTGGTDTQYF	TGTGCCAGCAGCTTGGGGACGGGAGGCACAGATACGCAGTATTTT
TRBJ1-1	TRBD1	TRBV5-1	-	CASSNQGAQTEAFF	TGCGCCAGCAGCAACCAGGGGGCGCAAACTGAAGCTTTCTTT
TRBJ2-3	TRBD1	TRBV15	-	CATSTRQGADTQYF	TGTGCCACCAGCACCCGACAGGGGGCAGATACGCAGTATTTT
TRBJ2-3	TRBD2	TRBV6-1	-	CASRPGLAGTDTQYF	TGTGCCAGCAGACCCGGACTAGCGGGAACAGATACGCAGTATTTT
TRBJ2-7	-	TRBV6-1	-	CASSLLTASYEQYF	TGTGCCAGCAGCCTACTGACAGCCTCCTACGAGCAGTACTTC
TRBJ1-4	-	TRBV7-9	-	CASSPLGPTNEKLFF	TGTGCCAGCAGCCCCCTCGGGCCAACTAATGAAAAACTGTTTTTT
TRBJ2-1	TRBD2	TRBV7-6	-	CASSLEGTSGSVDEQFF	TGTGCCAGCAGCTTAGAGGGGACTAGCGGGAGTGTAGATGAGCAGTTCTTC
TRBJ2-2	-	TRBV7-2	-	CASSLGPHGGELFF	TGTGCCAGCAGCTTAGGTCCGCATGGCGGGGAGCTGTTTTTT
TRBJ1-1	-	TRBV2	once	CASSEREPTGVNTEAFF	TGTGCCAGCAGTGAAAGGGAACCGACGGGGGTGAACACTGAAGCTTTCTTT
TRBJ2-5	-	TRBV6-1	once	CASSEASGYILGERTQYF	TGTGCCAGCAGTGAGGCCTCGGGATATATTCTAGGGGAAAGGACCCAGTACTTC
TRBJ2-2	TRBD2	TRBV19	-	CASSHSGRAPTGELFF	TGTGCCAGTAGTCACAGCGGGAGGGCTCCCACCGGGGAGCTGTTTTTT
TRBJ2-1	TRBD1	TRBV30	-	CAWSSDRGGLEQFF	TGTGCCTGGAGTTCGGACAGGGGAGGCTTGGAGCAGTTCTTC
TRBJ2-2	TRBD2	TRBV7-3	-	CASSLSSGFYGELFF	TGTGCCAGCAGCTTATCTAGCGGCTTTTACGGGGAGCTGTTTTTT
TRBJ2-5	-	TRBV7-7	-	CASSLEGGSETQYF	TGTGCCAGCAGCCTAGAGGGGGGTTCCGAGACCCAGTACTTC
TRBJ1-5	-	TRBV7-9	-	CASSAYSNQPQHF	TGTGCCAGCAGCGCTTATAGCAATCAGCCCCAGCATTTT
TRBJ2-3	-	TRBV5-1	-	CASSPQVGSVTDTQYF	TGCGCCAGCAGCCCACAAGTCGGGAGTGTCACAGATACGCAGTATTTT
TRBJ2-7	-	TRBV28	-	CASRQVLSYEQYF	TGTGCCAGTAGACAGGTCCTCTCCTACGAGCAGTACTTC
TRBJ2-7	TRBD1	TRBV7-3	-	CASSGGQGGEQYF	TGTGCCAGCAGCGGGGGACAGGGCGGCGAGCAGTACTTC
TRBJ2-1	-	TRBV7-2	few	CASSDRGRASYNEQFF	TGTGCCAGCAGCGACCGGGGCAGGGCATCCTACAATGAGCAGTTCTTC
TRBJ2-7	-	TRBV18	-	CASSRDPREVVQYF	TGTGCCAGCTCACGGGACCCACGAGAGGTGGTGCAGTACTTC
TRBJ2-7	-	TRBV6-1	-	CASSDPGRVLDEQYF	TGTGCCAGCAGTGACCCAGGAAGGGTGTTGGACGAGCAGTACTTC
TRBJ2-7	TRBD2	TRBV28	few	CASSPPGRAYEQYF	TGTGCCAGCAGTCCGCCCGGGAGGGCCTACGAGCAGTACTTC
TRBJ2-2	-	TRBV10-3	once	CAHKEELNTGELFF	TGTGCCCATAAGGAGGAACTAAACACCGGGGAGCTGTTTTTT
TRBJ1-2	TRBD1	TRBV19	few	CASTPGQPLHGYTF	TGTGCCAGTACCCCGGGACAGCCGCTTCATGGCTACACCTTC
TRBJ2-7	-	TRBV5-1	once	CASSFTRYEQYF	TGCGCCAGCAGCTTTACCAGGTACGAGCAGTACTTC
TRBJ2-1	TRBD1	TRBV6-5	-	CASSPGQEVDEQFF	TGTGCCAGCAGTCCGGGACAGGAAGTGGATGAGCAGTTCTTC
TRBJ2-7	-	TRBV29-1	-	CSVRGTSYEQYF	TGCAGCGTCCGCGGGACATCCTACGAGCAGTACTTC
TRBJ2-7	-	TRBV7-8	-	CASSLLPVGAVRTYEQYF	TGTGCCAGCAGCCTCCTCCCGGTGGGGGCCGTAAGAACCTACGAGCAGTACTTC
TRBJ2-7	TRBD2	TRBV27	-	CASSSRLAGPSYEQYF	TGTGCCAGCAGCTCCCGACTAGCGGGACCCTCCTACGAGCAGTACTTC
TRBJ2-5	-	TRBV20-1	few	CSARVGETQYF	TGCAGTGCTAGAGTGGGAGAGACCCAGTACTTC
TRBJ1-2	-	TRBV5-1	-	CASSLDPIGGYTF	TGCGCCAGCAGCTTGGACCCTATTGGTGGCTACACCTTC
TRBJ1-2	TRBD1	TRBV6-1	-	CASSEAGQSGYGYTF	TGTGCCAGCAGTGAAGCGGGACAGTCCGGGTATGGCTACACCTTC
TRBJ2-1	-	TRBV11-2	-	CASRAYNEQFF	TGTGCCAGCAGAGCCTACAATGAGCAGTTCTTC
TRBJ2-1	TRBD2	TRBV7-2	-	CASSLVRTSVGLEQFF	TGTGCCAGCAGCTTAGTTAGGACTAGCGTCGGTCTTGAGCAGTTCTTC
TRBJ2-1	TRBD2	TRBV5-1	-	CASSYRTSGRDGEQFF	TGCGCCAGCAGCTACAGGACTAGCGGGAGGGATGGAGAGCAGTTCTTC
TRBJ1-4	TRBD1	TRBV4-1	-	CASSRLVGQVHEKLFF	TGCGCCAGCAGCCGTCTCGTGGGACAGGTTCATGAAAAACTGTTTTTT